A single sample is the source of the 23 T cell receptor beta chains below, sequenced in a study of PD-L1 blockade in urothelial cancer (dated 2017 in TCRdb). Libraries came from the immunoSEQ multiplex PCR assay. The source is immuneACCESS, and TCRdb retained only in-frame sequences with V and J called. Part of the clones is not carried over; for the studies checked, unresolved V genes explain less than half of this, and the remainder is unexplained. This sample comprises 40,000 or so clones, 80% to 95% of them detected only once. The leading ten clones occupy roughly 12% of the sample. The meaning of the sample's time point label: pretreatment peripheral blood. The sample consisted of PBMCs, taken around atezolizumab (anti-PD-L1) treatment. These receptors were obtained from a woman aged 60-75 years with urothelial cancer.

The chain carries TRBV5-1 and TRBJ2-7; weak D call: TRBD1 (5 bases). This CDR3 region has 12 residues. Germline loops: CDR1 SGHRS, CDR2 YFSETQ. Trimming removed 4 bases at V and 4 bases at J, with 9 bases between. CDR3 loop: CASSGNRYEQYF. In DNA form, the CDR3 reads TGCGCCAGCAGCGGAAACAGGTACGAGCAGTACTTC.

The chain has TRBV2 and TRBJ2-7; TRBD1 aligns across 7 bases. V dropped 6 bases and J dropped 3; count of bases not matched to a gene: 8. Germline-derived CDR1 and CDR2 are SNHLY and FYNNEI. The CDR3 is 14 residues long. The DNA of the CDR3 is TGTGCCAGCAGGTCAGGGGGAACTTACTACGAGCAGTACTTC. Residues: CASRSGGTYYEQYF.

This chain's CDR3 is CASSLASAGEKLFF. As DNA, the CDR3 is TGTGCCAGCAGCTTAGCCTCGGCGGGGGAAAAACTGTTTTTT. The genes are TRBV13 and TRBJ1-4; no definite D call. V lost 1 base to trimming and J lost 8 bases, with 11 bases between them. Germline values: CDR1 PRHDT, CDR2 FYEKMQ (reference sequence). This CDR3 spans 14 amino acids.

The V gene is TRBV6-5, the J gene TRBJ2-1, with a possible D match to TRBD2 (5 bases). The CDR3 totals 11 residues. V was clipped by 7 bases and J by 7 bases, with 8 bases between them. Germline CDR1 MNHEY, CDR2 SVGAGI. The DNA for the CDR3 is TGTGCCAGCACCCGGGGAAATGAGCAGTTCTTC. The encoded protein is CASTRGNEQFF.

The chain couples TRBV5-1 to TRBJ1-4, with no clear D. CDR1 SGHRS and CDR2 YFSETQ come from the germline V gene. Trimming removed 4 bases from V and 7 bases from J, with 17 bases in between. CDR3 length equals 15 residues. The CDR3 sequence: CASSVGMGRGEKLFF. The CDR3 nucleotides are TGCGCCAGCAGCGTTGGTATGGGGAGAGGTGAAAAACTGTTTTTT.

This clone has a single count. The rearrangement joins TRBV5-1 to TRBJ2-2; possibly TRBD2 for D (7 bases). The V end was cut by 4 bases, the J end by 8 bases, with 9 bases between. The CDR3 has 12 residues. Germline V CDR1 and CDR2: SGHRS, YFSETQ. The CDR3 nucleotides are TGCGCCAGCAGCCGGGGGGCAGGGGAGCTGTTTTTT. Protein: CASSRGAGELFF.

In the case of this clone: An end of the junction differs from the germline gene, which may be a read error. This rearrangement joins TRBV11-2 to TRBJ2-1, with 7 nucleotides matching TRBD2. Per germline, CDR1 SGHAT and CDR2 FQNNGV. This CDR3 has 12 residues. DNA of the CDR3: TGTGCCAGCAGCTTCACTTTGGGGGGGAGTCTCTTC. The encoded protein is CASSFTLGGSLF.

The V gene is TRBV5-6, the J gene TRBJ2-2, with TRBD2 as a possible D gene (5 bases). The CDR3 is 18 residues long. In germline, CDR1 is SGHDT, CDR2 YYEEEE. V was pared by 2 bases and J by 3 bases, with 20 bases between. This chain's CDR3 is CASSLAIVRSGDTGELFF. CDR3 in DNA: TGTGCCAGCAGCTTAGCAATAGTCCGTTCCGGGGACACCGGGGAGCTGTTTTTT.

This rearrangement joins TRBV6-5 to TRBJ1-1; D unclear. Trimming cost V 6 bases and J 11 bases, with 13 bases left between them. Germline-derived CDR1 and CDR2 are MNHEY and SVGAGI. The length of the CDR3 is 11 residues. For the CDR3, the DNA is TGTGCCAGCAGCATCCCGCCCGGGGCTTTCTTT. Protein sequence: CASSIPPGAFF.

The CDR3, as DNA: TGCAGCGTGGGACTACCGGGACTACAAAACAATGAGCAGTTCTTC. It codes for CSVGLPGLQNNEQFF. The chain combines TRBV29-1 with TRBJ2-1; 7 nucleotides line up with TRBD2. Germline CDR1 is SQVTM and CDR2 is ANQGSEA. CDR3 length: 15 residues. V was pared by 6 bases and J by 5 bases, with 13 bases of the junction left unmatched.

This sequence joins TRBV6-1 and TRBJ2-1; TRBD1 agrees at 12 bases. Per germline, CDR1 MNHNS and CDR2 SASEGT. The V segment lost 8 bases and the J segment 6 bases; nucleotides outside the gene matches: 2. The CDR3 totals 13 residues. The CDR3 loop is CASRDRGLNEQFF. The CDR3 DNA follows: TGTGCCAGCCGGGACAGGGGGCTCAATGAGCAGTTCTTC.

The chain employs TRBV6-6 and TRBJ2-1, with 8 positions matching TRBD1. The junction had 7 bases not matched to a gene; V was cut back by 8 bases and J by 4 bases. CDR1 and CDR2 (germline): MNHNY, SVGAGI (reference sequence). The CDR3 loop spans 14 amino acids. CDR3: CASGGRGLYNEQFF. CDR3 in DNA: TGTGCCAGCGGGGGCAGGGGGCTGTACAATGAGCAGTTCTTC.

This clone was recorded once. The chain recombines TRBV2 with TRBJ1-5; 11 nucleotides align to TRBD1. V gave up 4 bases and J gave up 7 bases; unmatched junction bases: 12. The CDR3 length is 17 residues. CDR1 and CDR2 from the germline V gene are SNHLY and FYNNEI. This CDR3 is CASSVEDRGLGRQPQHF. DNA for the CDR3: TGTGCCAGCAGTGTAGAGGACAGGGGGCTGGGGCGGCAGCCCCAGCATTTT.

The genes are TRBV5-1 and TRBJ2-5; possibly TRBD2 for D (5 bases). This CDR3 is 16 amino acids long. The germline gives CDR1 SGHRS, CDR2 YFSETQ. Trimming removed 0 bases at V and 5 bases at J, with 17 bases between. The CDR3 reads CASSLGLASRGETQYF. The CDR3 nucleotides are TGCGCCAGCAGCTTGGGGCTAGCATCAAGAGGGGAGACCCAGTACTTC.

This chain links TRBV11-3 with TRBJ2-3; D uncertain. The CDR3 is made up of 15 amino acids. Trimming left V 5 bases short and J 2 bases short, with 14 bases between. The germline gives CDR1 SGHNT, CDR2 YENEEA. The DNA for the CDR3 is TGTGCCAGCAGCCCCAGACGCGGCACCACAGATACGCAGTATTTT. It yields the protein CASSPRRGTTDTQYF.

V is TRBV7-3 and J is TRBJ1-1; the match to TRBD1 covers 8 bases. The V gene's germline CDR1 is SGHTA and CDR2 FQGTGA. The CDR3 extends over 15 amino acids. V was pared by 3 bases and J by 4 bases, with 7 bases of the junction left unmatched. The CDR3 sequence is CASSLGDRRSTEAFF. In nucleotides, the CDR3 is TGTGCCAGCAGCTTGGGGGACAGGAGGAGCACTGAAGCTTTCTTT.

The CDR3 bases are TGTGCCAGCAGCTTATCTTCAGCGGGACCAAACAATGAGCAGTTCTTC. Amino acid sequence: CASSLSSAGPNNEQFF. This chain joins TRBV7-9 and TRBJ2-1; 7 bases agree with TRBD2. The V gene end was trimmed by 2 bases and the J gene end by 5 bases; junction bases not matched to a gene: 9. Germline-derived CDR1 and CDR2 are SEHNR and FQNEAQ (reference sequence). The CDR3 is 16 amino acids.

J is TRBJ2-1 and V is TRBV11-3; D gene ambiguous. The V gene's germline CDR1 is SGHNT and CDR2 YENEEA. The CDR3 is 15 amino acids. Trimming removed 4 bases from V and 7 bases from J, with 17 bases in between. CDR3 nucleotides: TGTGCCAGCAGCTCTGCCGGAAACCTGAGGAATGAGCAGTTCTTC. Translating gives CASSSAGNLRNEQFF.

The CDR3: CASSLVLAGRFGEQFF. CDR3 sequence (DNA): TGTGCCAGCAGCTTAGTACTAGCGGGACGGTTTGGGGAGCAGTTCTTC. The chain is built from TRBV7-6 and TRBJ2-1; 10 bases are shared with TRBD2. Per germline, CDR1 SGHVS and CDR2 FNYEAQ. V was clipped by 1 base and J by 10 bases; unmatched bases: 10. The CDR3 has 16 amino acids.

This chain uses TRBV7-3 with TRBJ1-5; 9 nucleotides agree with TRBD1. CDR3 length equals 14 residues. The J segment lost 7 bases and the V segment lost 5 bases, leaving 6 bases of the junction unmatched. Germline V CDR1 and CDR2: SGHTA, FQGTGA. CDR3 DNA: TGTGCCAGCAGCCCGACAGGGGGGGGGCAGCCCCAGCATTTT. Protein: CASSPTGGGQPQHF.

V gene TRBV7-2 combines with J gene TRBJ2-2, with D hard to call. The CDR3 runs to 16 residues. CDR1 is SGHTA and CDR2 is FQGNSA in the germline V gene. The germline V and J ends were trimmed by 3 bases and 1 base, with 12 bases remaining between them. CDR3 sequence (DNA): TGTGCCAGCAGCTTGGTTTCCCCGCGGAACACCGGGGAGCTGTTTTTT. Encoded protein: CASSLVSPRNTGELFF.

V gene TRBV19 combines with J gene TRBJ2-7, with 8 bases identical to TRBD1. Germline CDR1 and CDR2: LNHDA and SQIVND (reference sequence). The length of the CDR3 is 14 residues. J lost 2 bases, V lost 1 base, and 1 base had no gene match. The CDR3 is CASSIAGQAYEQYF. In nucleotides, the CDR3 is TGTGCCAGTAGTATAGCGGGACAGGCCTACGAGCAGTACTTC.

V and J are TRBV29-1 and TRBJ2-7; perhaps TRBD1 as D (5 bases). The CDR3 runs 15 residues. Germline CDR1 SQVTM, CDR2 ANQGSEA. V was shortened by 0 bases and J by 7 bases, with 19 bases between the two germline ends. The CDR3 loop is CSVEDLRGIALEQYF. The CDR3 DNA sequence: TGCAGCGTTGAAGACCTAAGGGGAATCGCGCTAGAGCAGTACTTC.